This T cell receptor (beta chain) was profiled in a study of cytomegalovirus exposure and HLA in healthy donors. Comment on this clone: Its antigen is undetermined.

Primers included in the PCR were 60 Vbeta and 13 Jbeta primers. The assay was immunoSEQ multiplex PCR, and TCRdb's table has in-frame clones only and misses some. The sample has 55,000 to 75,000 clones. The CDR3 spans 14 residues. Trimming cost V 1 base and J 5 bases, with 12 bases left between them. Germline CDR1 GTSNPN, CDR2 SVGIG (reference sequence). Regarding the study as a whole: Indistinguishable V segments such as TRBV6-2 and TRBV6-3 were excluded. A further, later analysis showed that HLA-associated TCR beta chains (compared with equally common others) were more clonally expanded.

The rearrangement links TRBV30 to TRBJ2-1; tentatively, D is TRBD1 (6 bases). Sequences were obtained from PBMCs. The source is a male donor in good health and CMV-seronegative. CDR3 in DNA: TGTGCCTGGAGTGGGACAGTTCCCGACAATGAGCAGTTCTTC. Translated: CAWSGTVPDNEQFF.